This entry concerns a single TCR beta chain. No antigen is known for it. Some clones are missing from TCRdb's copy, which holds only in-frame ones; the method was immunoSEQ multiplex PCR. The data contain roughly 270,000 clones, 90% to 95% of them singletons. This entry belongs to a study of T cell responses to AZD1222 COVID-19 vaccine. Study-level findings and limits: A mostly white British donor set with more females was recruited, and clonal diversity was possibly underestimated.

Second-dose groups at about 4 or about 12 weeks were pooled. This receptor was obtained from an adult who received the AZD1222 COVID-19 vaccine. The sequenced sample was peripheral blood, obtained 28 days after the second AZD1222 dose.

CDR3 DNA sequence: TGCGCCAGCAGCTTGGGGGACACCGTCTCACCCCTCCACTTT. It is translated as CASSLGDTVSPLHF. This chain connects TRBV5-1 to TRBJ1-6; possible D gene TRBD1, 6 bases. The CDR3 has 14 amino acids. Trimming stripped 0 bases from V and 10 bases from J, with 11 bases between. Germline values: CDR1 SGHRS, CDR2 YFSETQ.